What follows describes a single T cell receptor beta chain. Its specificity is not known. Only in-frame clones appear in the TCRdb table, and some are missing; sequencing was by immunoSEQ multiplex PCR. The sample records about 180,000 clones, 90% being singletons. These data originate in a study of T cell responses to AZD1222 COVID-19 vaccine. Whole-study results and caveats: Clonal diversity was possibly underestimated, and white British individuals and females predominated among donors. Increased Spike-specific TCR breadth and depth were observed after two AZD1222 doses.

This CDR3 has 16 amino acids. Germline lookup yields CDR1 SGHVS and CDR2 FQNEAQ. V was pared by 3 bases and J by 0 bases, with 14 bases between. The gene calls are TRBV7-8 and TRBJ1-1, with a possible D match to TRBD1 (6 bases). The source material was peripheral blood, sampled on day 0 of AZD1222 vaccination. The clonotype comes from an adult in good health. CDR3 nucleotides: TGTGCCAGCAGCTTCCGATTGACAGGCATGAACACTGAAGCTTTCTTT. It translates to CASSFRLTGMNTEAFF.